Listed below are T cell receptor beta chains from one sample, sequenced in a study of T cells in Graves' hyperthyroidism and ophthalmopathy. Each CDR3 protein gets one entry after TCRdb re-called the multiplex PCR reads with MiXCR. The table lists 200,000 to 250,000 distinct CDR3 sequences, approximately 17% of them singletons. The sample taken for sequencing was blood. These receptor sequences come from a man aged 50 to 59 with Graves' hyperthyroidism. Each CDR3 is given with its conserved first and last residue. Fields, in order: D gene, J gene, V gene, clone size, CDR3 protein, CDR3 DNA. The D gene is left open where the match is weak. Clone size is stated in some rows and not others, as once, few, many or a class when expanded.

- TRBJ2-3 TRBV30 - CAWSVRGTDTQYF TGTGCCTGGAGTGTACGGGGCACAGATACGCAGTATTTT
- TRBJ2-7 TRBV28 many CASSLILGGSSYEQYF TGTGCCAGCAGTTTAATACTTGGCGGCAGCTCCTACGAGCAGTACTTC
TRBD1 TRBJ2-2 TRBV27 - CASIGGYTGELFF TGTGCCAGCATAGGGGGCTACACCGGGGAGCTGTTTTTT
TRBD1 TRBJ1-5 TRBV2 - CASSDGTGYQPQHF TGTGCCAGCAGTGACGGGACAGGGTATCAGCCCCAGCATTTT
- TRBJ1-2 TRBV5-1 - CASSLVREDYGYTF TGCGCCAGCAGCTTGGTACGGGAGGACTATGGCTACACCTTC
TRBD2 TRBJ2-1 TRBV29-1 few CSVVPGLATLSGEQFF TGCAGCGTAGTTCCGGGACTAGCGACGTTATCGGGTGAGCAGTTCTTC
TRBD1 TRBJ1-3 TRBV10-3 few CAISPGQGSGNTIYF TGTGCCATCAGTCCGGGACAGGGCTCTGGAAACACCATATATTTT
- TRBJ1-4 TRBV28 few CASSDSFSEKLFF TGTGCCAGCAGTGATTCGTTTAGTGAAAAACTGTTTTTT
- TRBJ1-3 TRBV9 - CASSAQGGSGNTIYF TGTGCCAGCAGCGCACAGGGAGGCTCTGGAAACACCATATATTTT
TRBD1 TRBJ1-4 TRBV2 many CASSVSGGAANEKLFF TGTGCCAGCAGTGTGTCAGGGGGCGCGGCTAATGAAAAACTGTTTTTT
- TRBJ2-1 TRBV5-1 many CASSQGREYNEQFF TGCGCCAGCAGCCAGGGGCGGGAGTACAATGAGCAGTTCTTC
- TRBJ2-6 TRBV5-8 few CASSSDRSSGANVLTF TGTGCCAGCAGCTCTGACAGGAGCTCTGGGGCCAACGTCCTGACTTTC
- TRBJ2-7 TRBV12-3/TRBV12-4 many CASSRAGTSYEQYF TGTGCCAGCAGCCGAGCGGGTACCTCCTACGAGCAGTACTTC
- TRBJ2-1 TRBV11-3 few CASSGGGRGSYNEQFF TGTGCCAGCAGCGGAGGGGGGAGGGGCTCCTACAATGAGCAGTTCTTC
TRBD2 TRBJ2-1 TRBV18 - CASSLEILAGQFF TGTGCCAGCTCACTCGAAATTCTAGCGGGACAGTTCTTC
- TRBJ2-6 TRBV27 many CASRSTSGANVLTF TGTGCCAGCAGATCTACTTCCGGGGCCAACGTCCTGACTTTC
TRBD1 TRBJ1-2 TRBV4-1 few CASSGQGQTYGYTF TGCGCCAGCAGCGGACAGGGCCAAACCTATGGCTACACCTTC
TRBD1 TRBJ2-7 TRBV5-4 many CASSLSGGRNEQYF TGTGCCAGCAGCTTGTCAGGGGGCAGGAACGAGCAGTACTTC
TRBD1 TRBJ1-2 TRBV5-1 few CASSPGQVNYGYTF TGCGCCAGCAGCCCGGGACAGGTTAACTATGGCTACACCTTC
TRBD1 TRBJ1-2 TRBV5-5 - CASSQPGTGRRGYTF TGTGCCAGCAGCCAGCCGGGGACAGGGCGTCGTGGCTACACCTTC
- TRBJ2-5 TRBV20-1 - CSATENGRTQETQYF TGCAGTGCTACAGAGAATGGACGGACACAAGAGACCCAGTACTTC
- TRBJ2-5 TRBV28 many CASGEGQRETQYF TGTGCCAGCGGGGAAGGACAGAGGGAGACCCAGTACTTC
- TRBJ1-5 TRBV19 few CASTDYADSSNQPQHF TGTGCCAGTACCGATTACGCGGACTCGAGCAATCAGCCCCAGCATTTT
- TRBJ2-3 TRBV5-1 many CASSTGTHGDTQYF TGCGCCAGCAGCACCGGGACCCACGGGGATACGCAGTATTTT
- TRBJ2-1 TRBV5-1 few CASRSGLSLLEQFF TGCGCCAGCAGATCAGGACTTAGCCTCCTTGAGCAGTTCTTC
- TRBJ2-1 TRBV30 few CAKREFNEQFF TGTGCCAAAAGGGAGTTCAATGAGCAGTTCTTC
- TRBJ2-5 TRBV20-1 many CSALRGRLQGTQYF TGCAGTGCGCTCCGGGGCCGACTCCAAGGGACCCAGTACTTC
- TRBJ2-1 TRBV28 many CASRPTPYNEQFF TGTGCCAGCCGGCCCACCCCTTACAATGAGCAGTTCTTC
- TRBJ2-1 TRBV7-9 - CASSTRGNSYNEQFF TGTGCCAGCAGCACCCGAGGAAACTCCTACAATGAGCAGTTCTTC
- TRBJ2-1 TRBV5-1 many CASSGQRASYNEQFF TGCGCCAGCAGCGGGCAGCGGGCCTCCTACAATGAGCAGTTCTTC
- TRBJ2-1 TRBV7-2 few CASSLDRQSYNEQFF TGTGCCAGCAGCTTAGACCGGCAGTCCTACAATGAGCAGTTCTTC
TRBD1 TRBJ2-5 TRBV6-6 - CASSYWDRDRARETQYF TGTGCCAGCAGTTACTGGGACAGGGACAGGGCACGGGAGACCCAGTACTTC
- TRBJ2-1 TRBV12-3/TRBV12-4 many CASSLGYEQFF TGTGCCAGCAGTTTGGGGTATGAGCAGTTCTTC
TRBD1 TRBJ2-5 TRBV12-3/TRBV12-4 many CASSSGQNEETQYF TGTGCCAGCAGTTCGGGACAGAACGAAGAGACCCAGTACTTC
TRBD2 TRBJ2-3 TRBV5-6 few CASSSTSAAPTDTQYF TGTGCCAGCAGCTCGACTAGCGCAGCCCCCACAGATACGCAGTATTTT
TRBD1 TRBJ1-1 TRBV6-1 few CASSRDRGMNTEAFF TGTGCCAGCAGTAGGGACAGGGGTATGAACACTGAAGCTTTCTTT
TRBD1 TRBJ1-1 TRBV29-1 - CSVAGTGGWSFF TGCAGCGTAGCCGGGACAGGGGGCTGGTCTTTCTTT
TRBD1 TRBJ1-2 TRBV2 few CASSGTGTGYTF TGTGCCAGCAGTGGGACAGGGACAGGCTACACCTTC
- TRBJ2-6 TRBV5-1 - CASSLAGGGANVLTF TGCGCCAGCAGCTTGGCCGGGGGAGGGGCCAACGTCCTGACTTTC
TRBD1 TRBJ2-7 TRBV28 few CASGTVYEQYF TGTGCCAGCGGGACAGTTTACGAGCAGTACTTC
TRBD2 TRBJ2-7 TRBV5-1 many CASSPSGSNYEQYF TGCGCCAGCAGCCCCAGCGGGAGTAACTACGAGCAGTACTTC
- TRBJ2-5 TRBV30 many CAWSVGPPGAQYF TGTGCCTGGAGTGTAGGGCCCCCGGGGGCCCAGTACTTC
- TRBJ2-3 TRBV28 many CASSLVLGGRSATDTQYF TGTGCCAGCAGTTTAGTCTTGGGTGGGAGGTCGGCCACAGATACGCAGTATTTT
- TRBJ2-1 TRBV20-1 many CSALNLPHNEQFF TGCAGTGCTCTAAACTTGCCGCACAATGAGCAGTTCTTC
TRBD1 TRBJ1-1 TRBV20-1 few CSAGGQGGVTEAFF TGCAGTGCTGGAGGACAGGGAGGAGTAACTGAAGCTTTCTTT
- TRBJ2-5 TRBV19 once CASSPGDRQETQYF TGTGCCAGTAGCCCGGGGGACAGACAAGAGACCCAGTACTTC
- TRBJ1-2 TRBV2 many CASSEAPQGWSGYTF TGTGCCAGCAGTGAAGCGCCCCAGGGTTGGAGTGGCTACACCTTC
- TRBJ2-1 TRBV13 few CASSLGLAGVSGSYNEQFF TGTGCCAGCAGCTTAGGACTAGCAGGGGTGTCGGGATCCTACAATGAGCAGTTCTTC
TRBD2 TRBJ2-7 TRBV7-3 - CASSKGLAGAGEQYF TGTGCCAGCAGCAAGGGACTAGCGGGAGCTGGTGAGCAGTACTTC
- TRBJ1-1 TRBV6-5 - CASSYSALNTEAFF TGTGCCAGCAGTTACTCAGCCCTGAACACTGAAGCTTTCTTT
- TRBJ2-2 TRBV18 many CASSRGNTGELFF TGTGCCAGCTCACGGGGGAACACCGGGGAGCTGTTTTTT
TRBD2 TRBJ2-3 TRBV14 - CASSQKTSGRAGTDTQYF TGTGCCAGCAGCCAAAAAACTAGCGGGAGGGCGGGCACAGATACGCAGTATTTT
- TRBJ2-3 TRBV2 - CASCEVFTDTQYF TGTGCCAGCTGTGAGGTCTTCACAGATACGCAGTATTTT
- TRBJ1-1 TRBV11-2 many CASSLNTGNPEAFF TGTGCCAGCAGCTTAAATACAGGCAACCCTGAAGCTTTCTTT
TRBD2 TRBJ2-1 TRBV15 many CATSKTSGNNEQFF TGTGCCACCAGCAAGACTAGCGGAAACAATGAGCAGTTCTTC